The 27 T cell receptor beta chains listed next were all sequenced from one sample in a study of blood T cell repertoires in COVID-19. Profiled with immunoSEQ multiplex PCR; TCRdb holds only in-frame clones, not every one. The repertoire holds over 150,000 clones, with about 88% as singletons. Material for sequencing was PBMCs or T cells enriched from blood (not recorded which). The receptors here all came from a woman aged 25-40 years who had recovered from COVID-19.

The chain uses TRBV19 and TRBJ2-4, with 7 bases lining up with TRBD1. Germline V gives CDR1 LNHDA, CDR2 SQIVND (reference sequence). Germline trimming cut 6 bases from V and 0 bases from J; bases unmatched to any gene: 11. This CDR3 has 17 amino acids. Here the CDR3 DNA reads TGTGCCAGTAGCCCTAAGACAGGGAACCTAGCCAAAAACATTCAGTACTTC. It yields the protein CASSPKTGNLAKNIQYF.

V and J are TRBV30 and TRBJ1-6, with 8 bases fitting TRBD1. This CDR3 has 14 amino acids. The germline V gene encodes CDR1 GTSNPN and CDR2 SVGIG (reference sequence). V was pared by 8 bases and J by 8 bases, with 11 bases of the junction left unmatched. The CDR3 sequence: CARSQGERYSPLHF. The CDR3 nucleotides read TGTGCCAGGTCACAGGGGGAAAGGTATTCACCCCTCCACTTT. The full variable domain, its missing parts supplied by reference TRBV30 and TRBJ1-6, is SQTIHQWPATLVQPVGSPLSLECTVEGTSNPNLYWYRQAAGRGLQLLFYSVGIGQISSEVPQNLSASRPQDRQFILSSKKLLLSDSGFYLCARSQGERYSPLHFGNGTRLTVT.

CDR3 loop: CASSSRQGSGNTIYF. CDR3 nucleotides: TGTGCCAGCAGTTCACGGCAGGGCTCTGGAAACACCATATATTTT. The gene calls are TRBV28 and TRBJ1-3; TRBD1 is a possible D gene (5 bases). The V gene lost 4 bases and the J gene lost 0 bases, with 10 bases spanning the gap. The CDR3 runs to 15 residues. The germline V gene has CDR1 MDHEN and CDR2 SYDVKM.

This clone was counted a few times. The chain joins TRBV19 to TRBJ1-6; D is unresolved. V lost 8 bases and J lost 5, with 16 bases in between. Germline-derived CDR1 and CDR2 are LNHDA and SQIVND (reference sequence). The CDR3 is 15 amino acids. In nucleotides, the CDR3 is TGTGCCAGTGGGCGGTTGACCGGGAATAATTCACCCCTCCACTTT. This encodes CASGRLTGNNSPLHF. Full variable domain (missing parts from reference TRBV19 and TRBJ1-6): DGGITQSPKYLFRKEGQNVTLSCEQNLNHDAMYWYRQDPGQGLRLIYYSQIVNDFQKGDIAEGYSVSREKKESFPLTVTSAQKNPTAFYLCASGRLTGNNSPLHFGNGTRLTVT.

In this sample, this clone turned up a few times. The chain combines TRBV11-2 with TRBJ2-2; 9 bases are shared with TRBD2. CDR3 length: 15 amino acids. The germline CDR1 and CDR2 sequences are SGHAT and FQNNGV. V lost 6 bases to trimming and J lost 4 bases; unmatched junction nucleotides: 6. Written as DNA, the CDR3 is TGTGCCAGCAGTTCCTTACTAGCGGGCACCGGGGAGCTGTTTTTT. Encoded protein: CASSSLLAGTGELFF.

At least ten counts were recorded for this clone. The chain joins TRBV5-8 to TRBJ2-7, with D perhaps TRBD1 (6 bases). Germline V gene lookup returns CDR1 SGHTS and CDR2 YDEGEE. V was trimmed by 1 base and J by 6 bases, leaving 17 bases between them. CDR3 size: 15 residues. The CDR3 sequence: CASSLRTARFGEQYF. The CDR3 region has the DNA TGTGCCAGCAGCTTGAGGACAGCCCGATTTGGCGAGCAGTACTTC.

This clone turned up a few times. The CDR3 coding sequence is TGTGCCAGCAGCTTAGGGGTCCCGGGAGGGAGCGCAGATACGCAGTATTTT. This codes for CASSLGVPGGSADTQYF. V is TRBV7-9 and J is TRBJ2-3; 8 bases are a match to TRBD2. The V gene's germline CDR1 is SEHNR and CDR2 FQNEAQ (reference sequence). The V gene end was trimmed by 1 base and the J gene end by 4 bases; junction bases not matched to a gene: 10. The CDR3 runs 17 residues.

The V gene is TRBV21-1, the J gene TRBJ2-1; the table assigns TRBD2, which was not confirmed against the DNA. TRBV21-1 counts as a pseudogene. The CDR3 length is 21 residues. The CDR3 bases are TGTGCCAGCAGCAAAAAAAGACTAGCGGGCAGATCTCGTAGCTCCTACAATGAGCAGTTCTTC. It yields the protein CASSKKRLAGRSRSSYNEQFF.

V is TRBV19 and J is TRBJ1-1; D perhaps matches TRBD1 (6 bases). This CDR3 is 15 amino acids long. The germline V gene encodes CDR1 LNHDA and CDR2 SQIVND (reference sequence). Trimming removed 6 bases from V and 2 bases from J, with 16 bases in between. CDR3 DNA: TGTGCCAGTAGGGACGACAGGTGGCACAACACTGAAGCTTTCTTT. Its protein is CASRDDRWHNTEAFF. The full variable domain, with the rest looked up from reference TRBV19 and TRBJ1-1, is DGGITQSPKYLFRKEGQNVTLSCEQNLNHDAMYWYRQDPGQGLRLIYYSQIVNDFQKGDIAEGYSVSREKKESFPLTVTSAQKNPTAFYLCASRDDRWHNTEAFFGQGTRLTVV.

The chain employs TRBV7-9 and TRBJ2-6; 10 nucleotides agree with TRBD1. V lost 5 bases to trimming and J lost 2 bases; unmatched junction nucleotides: 9. Germline V CDR1 and CDR2: SEHNR, FQNEAQ (reference sequence). CDR3 length: 18 amino acids. Written as DNA, the CDR3 is TGTGCCAGCAGCACCGGGACAGGGGTCCTCGCTGGGGCCAACGTCCTGACTTTC. Amino acid sequence: CASSTGTGVLAGANVLTF.

This clone was counted a few times. V is TRBV6-5 and J is TRBJ1-5; TRBD1 agrees at 7 bases. There are 14 residues in the CDR3. After removal of 7 bases from V and 6 bases from J, the junction contained 9 bases not matched to a gene. CDR1 and CDR2 from the germline V gene are MNHEY and SVGAGI. The CDR3 bases are TGTGCCAGCAAGGAGGGGGCTAAGGGTCAGCCCCAGCATTTT. Protein sequence: CASKEGAKGQPQHF.

J is TRBJ2-4 and V is TRBV7-2; 9 bases line up with TRBD1. From germline, CDR1 is SGHTA and CDR2 FQGNSA. Losses at the gene ends were 3 bases for V and 10 bases for J; bases not matched to a gene: 7. The CDR3 is 14 amino acids. This chain's CDR3 is CASSFMDRGGIQYF. CDR3 coding DNA: TGTGCCAGCAGCTTTATGGACAGGGGTGGGATTCAGTACTTC.

J is TRBJ2-1 and V is TRBV9; 9 nucleotides agree with TRBD2. This CDR3 is built from 20 residues. The V segment lost 4 bases and the J segment 0 bases; nucleotides outside the gene matches: 17. Germline V gives CDR1 SGDLS, CDR2 YYNGEE. CDR3 sequence (DNA): TGTGCCAGCAGCCGAGGGTGGGTACTAGCGGGCTCGATCTCCTACAATGAGCAGTTCTTC. Translation gives CASSRGWVLAGSISYNEQFF. Filled out from reference TRBV9 and TRBJ2-1, the complete variable domain reads DSGVTQTPKHLITATGQRVTLRCSPRSGDLSVYWYQQSLDQGLQFLIQYYNGEERAKGNILERFSAQQFPDLHSELNLSSLELGDSALYFCASSRGWVLAGSISYNEQFFGPGTRLTVL.

The chain has TRBV11-1 and TRBJ2-3; TRBD1 agrees at 7 bases. Germline CDR1 reads SGHAT; CDR2 reads FQDESV (reference sequence). J gave up 4 bases and V 1 base, and 2 bases lay outside the gene matches. This CDR3 has 14 amino acids. The CDR3 loop reads CASSLDRGPDTQYF. The CDR3 coding sequence is TGTGCCAGCAGCTTAGACAGGGGCCCAGATACGCAGTATTTT.

V usage is TRBV3-1 (or the pseudogene TRBV3-2) and J usage is TRBJ2-1; weak D call: TRBD2 (5 bases). The CDR3 runs 15 residues. The germline V gene encodes CDR1 LGHDT and CDR2 YNNKEL (reference sequence). Deletions cut 4 bases from V and 4 bases from J, with 14 bases between. The chain's CDR3 is CASSPRELLYNEQFF. The CDR3, as DNA: TGTGCCAGCAGCCCCCGGGAACTACTGTACAATGAGCAGTTCTTC.

CDR3 sequence (DNA): TGTGCCATCAGTGAGCCCACAGGGGGCGCGACGGGGGGAACTGAAGCTTTCTTT. Residues: CAISEPTGGATGGTEAFF. The chain employs TRBV10-3 and TRBJ1-1, with TRBD1 matching 9 bases. Germline CDR1 is ENHRY and CDR2 is SYGVKD. V was pared by 2 bases and J by 5 bases, with 15 bases of the junction left unmatched. CDR3 length equals 18 residues.

The gene calls are TRBV19 and TRBJ1-1; no firm D call. Deletions cut 7 bases from V and 0 bases from J, with 12 bases between. CDR3 length: 14 residues. From germline, CDR1 is LNHDA and CDR2 SQIVND (reference sequence). Written as DNA, the CDR3 is TGTGCCAGTAATCCCAGACTAATGAACACTGAAGCTTTCTTT. Protein sequence: CASNPRLMNTEAFF.

The chain uses TRBV10-3 and TRBJ2-1; D is ambiguous. The CDR3 covers 15 residues. The germline V and J ends were trimmed by 4 bases and 2 bases, with 12 bases remaining between them. From germline, CDR1 is ENHRY and CDR2 SYGVKD. The CDR3 DNA reads as TGTGCCATCAGTGGCTACTTAGCACCCTACAATGAGCAGTTCTTC. Translated: CAISGYLAPYNEQFF.

V is TRBV29-1 and J is TRBJ2-3, with 11 bases identical to TRBD2. The CDR3 contains 14 residues. The germline gives CDR1 SQVTM, CDR2 ANQGSEA. With V trimmed by 7 bases and J by 6 bases, 9 bases remained unmatched. This CDR3 reads CSGTLAGGADTQYF. CDR3 sequence (DNA): TGCAGCGGTACCCTAGCGGGAGGTGCGGATACGCAGTATTTT.

This chain uses TRBV27 with TRBJ2-7; D is perhaps TRBD2 (6 bases). The CDR3 length is 12 residues. The V gene lost 5 bases and the J gene lost 2 bases, with 7 bases spanning the gap. The germline CDR1 and CDR2 sequences are MNHEY and SMNVEV (reference sequence). CDR3 protein: CASSRGTYEQYF. For the CDR3, the DNA is TGTGCCAGCAGTCGGGGGACCTACGAGCAGTACTTC.

The CDR3 sequence is CASRLALRAVLYNEQFF. CDR3 nucleotide sequence: TGTGCAAGTCGCTTAGCGCTGCGGGCGGTGCTCTACAATGAGCAGTTCTTC. The chain couples TRBV12-2 to TRBJ2-1; the table's D call, TRBD2, has no DNA check behind it. TRBV12-2 is classified as a pseudogene. The CDR3 length is 17 residues.

V gene TRBV18 combines with J gene TRBJ2-7, with 7 bases matching TRBD1. Unmatched junction bases numbered 0, after V lost 1 base and J lost 3 bases. Germline loops: CDR1 KGHSH, CDR2 LQKENI. This CDR3 has 13 amino acids. The CDR3 DNA reads as TGTGCCAGCTCACCACGACAGGGCTACGAGCAGTACGTC. Its translation is CASSPRQGYEQYV.

Written as DNA, the CDR3 is TGTGCCAGCAGCTTGGACAGGCCTCGCAATCAGCCCCAGCATTTT. It codes for CASSLDRPRNQPQHF. This chain uses TRBV5-5 with TRBJ1-5, with D possibly TRBD1 on 5 matching bases. V shed 0 bases and J shed 2 bases, with 9 bases lying between them. Germline-derived CDR1 and CDR2 are SGHKS and YYEKEE (reference sequence). This CDR3 has 15 residues. Using reference TRBV5-5 and TRBJ1-5 for the parts outside the CDR3, the full variable domain is DAGVTQSPTHLIKTRGQQVTLRCSPISGHKSVSWYQQVLGQGPQFIFQYYEKEERGRGNFPDRFSARQFPNYSSELNVNALLLGDSALYLCASSLDRPRNQPQHFGDGTRLSIL.

V gene TRBV28 combines with J gene TRBJ1-3; D not resolved. This CDR3 comprises 12 residues. The germline CDR1 and CDR2 sequences are MDHEN and SYDVKM. V lost 6 bases and J 7 bases, leaving 10 bases between the germline ends. For the CDR3, the DNA is TGTGCCAGCAGCCCGCCGGGGAACACCATATATTTT. It codes for CASSPPGNTIYF.

The CDR3 protein is CASSPEQGSFDEQYF. CDR3 bases: TGTGCCAGCTCACCAGAACAGGGTTCTTTTGACGAGCAGTACTTC. The chain uses TRBV18 and TRBJ2-7; the D gene is possibly TRBD1 (6 bases). Germline loops: CDR1 KGHSH, CDR2 LQKENI. V shed 2 bases and J shed 5 bases, with 16 bases lying between them. This CDR3 has 15 residues.

The chain joins TRBV5-1 to TRBJ1-4; D is uncertain. Germline lookup yields CDR1 SGHRS and CDR2 YFSETQ. This CDR3 has 13 residues. Trimming took 5 bases from V and 1 from J, leaving 6 bases between them. CDR3 sequence reads: CASRTGTNEKLFF. CDR3 in DNA: TGCGCCAGCAGGACGGGAACTAATGAAAAACTGTTTTTT.

V and J are TRBV11-3 and TRBJ2-1; 8 bases are shared with TRBD1. The CDR3 has 14 amino acids. Germline V gene sequence: CDR1 SGHNT, CDR2 YENEEA. Unmatched junction bases numbered 6, after V lost 5 bases and J lost 6 bases. The chain's CDR3 is CASSRQGLVNEQFF. The CDR3 DNA is TGTGCCAGCAGCCGACAGGGGCTAGTCAATGAGCAGTTCTTC.